The present TCR beta chain was sequenced within a study of neurological immune-mediated disorders. Background on the study: Of around 35 multiple sclerosis patients, roughly 30 were relapsing-remitting and 3 secondary progressive.

TCRdb processed the 5' RACE reads anew with MiXCR; each CDR3 protein has one entry. Here the sample spans 60,000 to 85,000 distinct CDR3 sequences, 5.2% being singletons. Overall study findings and caveats: Phylogenetically, 18 of 34 multiple sclerosis patients' repertoires fell into one related-CDR3 cluster, a possible signature.

Germline V gene lookup returns CDR1 DFQATT and CDR2 SNEGSKA (reference sequence). CDR3 length: 16 residues. The V segment lost 1 base and the J segment 1 base; nucleotides outside the gene matches: 6. This clonotype was counted ten times or more. The antigen remains undetermined. Sequencing input: PBMCs. The TCR comes from a man aged 18-30 years with multiple sclerosis. This chain connects TRBV20-1 to TRBJ2-1, with 8 bases aligning to TRBD1. The DNA of the CDR3 is TGCAGTGCTAGAGGGGTGCGGGACAGGTCCTACAATGAGCAGTTCTTC. Protein sequence: CSARGVRDRSYNEQFF.